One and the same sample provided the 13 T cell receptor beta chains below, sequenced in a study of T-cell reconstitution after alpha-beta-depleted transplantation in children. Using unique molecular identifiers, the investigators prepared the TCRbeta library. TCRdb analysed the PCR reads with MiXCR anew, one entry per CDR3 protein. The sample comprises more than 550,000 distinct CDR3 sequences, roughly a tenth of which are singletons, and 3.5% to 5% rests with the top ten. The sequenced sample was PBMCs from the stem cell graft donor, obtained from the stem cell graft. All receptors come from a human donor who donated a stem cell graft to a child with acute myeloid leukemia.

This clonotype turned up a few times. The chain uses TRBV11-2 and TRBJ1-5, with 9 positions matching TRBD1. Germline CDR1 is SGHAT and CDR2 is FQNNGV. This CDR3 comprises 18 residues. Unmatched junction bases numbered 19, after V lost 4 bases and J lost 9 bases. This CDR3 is CASSSGTGSGTRGRPQHF. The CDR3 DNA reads TGTGCCAGCAGCTCGGGGACAGGGAGTGGAACCCGGGGACGGCCCCAGCATTTT.

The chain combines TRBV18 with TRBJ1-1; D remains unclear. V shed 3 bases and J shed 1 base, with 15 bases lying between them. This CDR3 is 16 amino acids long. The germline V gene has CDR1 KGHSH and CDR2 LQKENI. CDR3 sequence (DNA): TGTGCCAGCTCACCGAACGGCCGGCGGGGGAACACTGAAGCTTTCTTT. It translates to CASSPNGRRGNTEAFF.

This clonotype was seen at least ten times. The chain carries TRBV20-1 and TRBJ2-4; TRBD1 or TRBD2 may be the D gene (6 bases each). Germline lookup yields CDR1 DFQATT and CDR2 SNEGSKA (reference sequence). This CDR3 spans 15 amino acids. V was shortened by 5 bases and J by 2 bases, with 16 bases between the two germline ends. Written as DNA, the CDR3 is TGCAGTGCTCTACCGGGGGCAGGGTCCAAAAACATTCAGTACTTC. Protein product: CSALPGAGSKNIQYF.

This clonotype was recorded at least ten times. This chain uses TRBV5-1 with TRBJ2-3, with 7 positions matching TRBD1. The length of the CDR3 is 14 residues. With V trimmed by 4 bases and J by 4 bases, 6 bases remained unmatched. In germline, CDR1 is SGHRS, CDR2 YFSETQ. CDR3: CASSPTGNADTQYF. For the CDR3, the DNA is TGCGCCAGCAGCCCGACAGGGAACGCAGATACGCAGTATTTT.

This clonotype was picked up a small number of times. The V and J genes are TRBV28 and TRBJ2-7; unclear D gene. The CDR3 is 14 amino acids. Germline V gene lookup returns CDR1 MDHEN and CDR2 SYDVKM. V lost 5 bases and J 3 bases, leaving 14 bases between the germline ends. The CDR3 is CASSLPGSGYEQYF. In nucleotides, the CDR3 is TGTGCCAGCAGTCTCCCGGGTTCTGGCTACGAGCAGTACTTC.

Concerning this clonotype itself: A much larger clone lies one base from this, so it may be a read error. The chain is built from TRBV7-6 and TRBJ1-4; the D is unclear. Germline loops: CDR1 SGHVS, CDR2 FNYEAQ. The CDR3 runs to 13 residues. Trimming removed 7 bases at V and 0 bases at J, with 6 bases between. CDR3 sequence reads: CASKDATNEKLFF. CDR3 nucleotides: TGTGCCAGCAAGGATGCAACTAATGAAAAACTGTTTTTT.

The CDR3, as DNA: TGCGCCAGCAGCCAAGATCGGACAGGGGGCTACACAGATACGCAGTATTTT. Residues: CASSQDRTGGYTDTQYF. The chain carries TRBV4-3 and TRBJ2-3; 11 positions agree with TRBD1. V was clipped by 0 bases and J by 2 bases; unmatched bases: 4. The CDR3 sequence is 17 residues long. The germline gives CDR1 LGHNA, CDR2 YSLEER.

The CDR3 sequence is CAISESSGAGELFF. The CDR3 DNA follows: TGTGCCATCAGTGAGTCATCGGGGGCCGGGGAGCTGTTTTTT. J is TRBJ2-2 and V is TRBV10-3, with D possibly being TRBD2 (6 bases). The CDR3 has 14 amino acids. The V gene lost 0 bases and the J gene lost 6 bases, with 8 bases spanning the gap. Germline assignment: CDR1 ENHRY and CDR2 SYGVKD.

The chain's CDR3 is CASSVNPGAKAFF. As DNA, the CDR3 is TGTGCCAGCAGTGTCAACCCGGGGGCTAAAGCTTTCTTT. The genes are TRBV2 and TRBJ1-1, with D perhaps matching TRBD1 (6 bases). The CDR3 covers 13 residues. Trimming took off 4 bases at V and 9 bases at J, with 15 bases between the two ends. Looked up from germline, CDR1 is SNHLY and CDR2 is FYNNEI.

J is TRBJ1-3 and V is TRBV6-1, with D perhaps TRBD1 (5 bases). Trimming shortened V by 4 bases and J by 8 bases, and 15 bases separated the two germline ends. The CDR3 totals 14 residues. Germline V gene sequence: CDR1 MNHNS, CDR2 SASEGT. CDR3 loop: CASSVEGNVYTIYF. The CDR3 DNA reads TGTGCCAGCAGTGTTGAGGGGAACGTCTACACCATATATTTT.

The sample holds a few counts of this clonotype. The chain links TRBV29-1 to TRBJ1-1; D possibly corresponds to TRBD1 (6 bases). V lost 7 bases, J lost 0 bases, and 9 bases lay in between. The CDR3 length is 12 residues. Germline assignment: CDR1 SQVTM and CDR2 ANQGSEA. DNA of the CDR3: TGCAGCGGTGAGGGGGTGAACACTGAAGCTTTCTTT. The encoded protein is CSGEGVNTEAFF. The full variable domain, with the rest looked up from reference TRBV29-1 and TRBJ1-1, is SAVISQKPSRDICQRGTSLTIQCQVDSQVTMMFWYRQQPGQSLTLIATANQGSEATYESGFVIDKFPISRPNLTFSTLTVSNMSPEDSSIYLCSGEGVNTEAFFGQGTRLTVV.

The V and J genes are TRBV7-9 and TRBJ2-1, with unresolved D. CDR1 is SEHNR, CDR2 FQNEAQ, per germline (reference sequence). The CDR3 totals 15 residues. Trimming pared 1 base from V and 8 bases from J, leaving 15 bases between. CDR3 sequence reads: CASSLGLTFSDEQFF. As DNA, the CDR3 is TGTGCCAGCAGCTTAGGACTCACGTTTTCTGATGAGCAGTTCTTC.

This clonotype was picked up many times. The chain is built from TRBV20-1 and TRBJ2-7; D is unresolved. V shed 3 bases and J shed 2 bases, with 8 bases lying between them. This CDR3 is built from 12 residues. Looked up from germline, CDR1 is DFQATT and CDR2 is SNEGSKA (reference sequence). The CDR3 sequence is CSASALTYEQYF. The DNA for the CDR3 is TGCAGTGCTAGCGCCCTGACCTACGAGCAGTACTTC.